What follows is one T cell receptor beta chain and its context. Antigen specificity is unknown. Donors counted as nominally healthy when sampled, yet unrecorded immune exposures were likely. This specimen belongs to a study of cytomegalovirus exposure and HLA in healthy donors. Primers for the PCR totalled 60 Vbeta and 13 Jbeta. The method was immunoSEQ multiplex PCR; TCRdb's version includes in-frame clones alone and lacks a portion of them. The sample comprises around 110,000 clones, 60% to 80% of which are singletons, and approximately 0.74% rests with the top ten. Findings of the study overall: Presence/absence analyses rested on an assumption that sequencing depth was roughly uniform across donors.

Germline V CDR1 and CDR2: MDHEN, SYDVKM. The CDR3 contains 17 residues. With 2 bases removed from V and 0 bases from J, the gap between germline ends came to 14 bases. This receptor was obtained from a boy between 10 and 17 years old in good health and CMV-seronegative. V usage is TRBV28 and J usage is TRBJ1-5; D not certain. The specimen sequenced was PBMCs. Here the CDR3 reads CASSLTGEGYSNQPQHF. In nucleotides, the CDR3 is TGTGCCAGCAGTTTAACCGGGGAGGGTTATAGCAATCAGCCCCAGCATTTT.